These T cell receptor beta chains were read from a single sample in a study of T-cell reconstitution after alpha-beta-depleted transplantation in children. TCRdb called the PCR reads again in MiXCR, with one record for every CDR3 protein. Altogether 610,000 or so distinct CDR3 sequences are present, around 27% being singletons, with the ten largest covering approximately 33%. This specimen was PBMCs, taken before TCRalphabeta/CD19-depleted stem cell transplant. All receptors come from a boy younger than two with Wiskott-Aldrich syndrome, due to receive a stem cell transplant. Both conserved end residues are part of each CDR3. The order of the fields is V gene, J gene, CDR3 protein.

v_call: TRBV5-1; j_call: TRBJ1-1; cdr3_aa: CASSLATGITEAFF
v_call: TRBV5-5; j_call: TRBJ2-3; cdr3_aa: CASSLPGDTQYF
v_call: TRBV7-2; j_call: TRBJ1-4; cdr3_aa: CASSQESGGKLFF
v_call: TRBV5-1; j_call: TRBJ1-6; cdr3_aa: CASNRDGFYNSPLHF
v_call: TRBV12-3/TRBV12-4; j_call: TRBJ2-5; cdr3_aa: CASSSAGRVETQYF
v_call: TRBV12-3/TRBV12-4; j_call: TRBJ1-4; cdr3_aa: CASSRGDRGPKLFF
v_call: TRBV5-1; j_call: TRBJ2-2; cdr3_aa: CASSLGTSSPGELFF
v_call: TRBV4-1; j_call: TRBJ2-1; cdr3_aa: CASSLTATGGAEQFF
v_call: TRBV3-1; j_call: TRBJ1-1; cdr3_aa: CASSQVATEAFF
v_call: TRBV20-1; j_call: TRBJ1-5; cdr3_aa: CSASRVGSNQPQHF
v_call: TRBV24-1; j_call: TRBJ2-7; cdr3_aa: CATSDFQGEQYF
v_call: TRBV12-3/TRBV12-4; j_call: TRBJ1-4; cdr3_aa: CASSLGAREKLFF
v_call: TRBV9; j_call: TRBJ2-3; cdr3_aa: CASSAGTSGADTQYF
v_call: TRBV5-1; j_call: TRBJ2-3; cdr3_aa: CASSLEGRRNTQYF
v_call: TRBV12-3/TRBV12-4; j_call: TRBJ2-2; cdr3_aa: CASSPPRLAANTGELFF
v_call: TRBV6-1; j_call: TRBJ2-7; cdr3_aa: CASSAGTGSYEQYF
v_call: TRBV20-1; j_call: TRBJ2-7; cdr3_aa: CSARFPSGRAIEQYF
v_call: TRBV7-2; j_call: TRBJ2-7; cdr3_aa: CASSLARTSGKYEQYF
v_call: TRBV10-3; j_call: TRBJ2-1; cdr3_aa: CAIGDGSSSYNEQFF
v_call: TRBV20-1; j_call: TRBJ2-1; cdr3_aa: CSAASSGRTNEQFF
v_call: TRBV4-1; j_call: TRBJ1-2; cdr3_aa: CASSQVHLGTGNYGYTF
v_call: TRBV7-8; j_call: TRBJ2-7; cdr3_aa: CASSLATSDAYEQYF
v_call: TRBV12-3/TRBV12-4; j_call: TRBJ2-7; cdr3_aa: CASSLSRREQYF
v_call: TRBV28; j_call: TRBJ2-2; cdr3_aa: CASSLSRGGQTGELFF
v_call: TRBV20-1; j_call: TRBJ1-6; cdr3_aa: CSAIELRDTNSPLHF
v_call: TRBV29-1; j_call: TRBJ2-5; cdr3_aa: CSVVLLGGRAQRTQYF
v_call: TRBV2; j_call: TRBJ2-7; cdr3_aa: CASGRGPDSSYEQYF
v_call: TRBV6-1; j_call: TRBJ1-2; cdr3_aa: CASSHADRKNYGYTF
v_call: TRBV20-1; j_call: TRBJ2-4; cdr3_aa: CSARVGRIAKNIQYF
v_call: TRBV7-2; j_call: TRBJ2-7; cdr3_aa: CASSLIGAYEQYF
v_call: TRBV5-1; j_call: TRBJ2-5; cdr3_aa: CASSSRQGAGETQYF
v_call: TRBV10-1; j_call: TRBJ2-5; cdr3_aa: CASSEGLVHGETQYF
v_call: TRBV6-5; j_call: TRBJ2-1; cdr3_aa: CASSYSMVQRENEQFF
v_call: TRBV5-1; j_call: TRBJ2-1; cdr3_aa: CASSVPGNEQFF
v_call: TRBV5-1; j_call: TRBJ2-7; cdr3_aa: CASSSGQFTYEQYF
v_call: TRBV12-3/TRBV12-4; j_call: TRBJ2-7; cdr3_aa: CASSVTGDNAYEQYF
v_call: TRBV5-1; j_call: TRBJ2-1; cdr3_aa: CASSLARGTLNEQFF
v_call: TRBV20-1; j_call: TRBJ2-1; cdr3_aa: CSARETGGEQFF
v_call: TRBV11-2; j_call: TRBJ1-2; cdr3_aa: CASSLGSTGGSGGYTF
v_call: TRBV28; j_call: TRBJ2-3; cdr3_aa: CASSRSGPGSTDTQYF
v_call: TRBV27; j_call: TRBJ2-1; cdr3_aa: CASSLTPGLVLNEQFF
v_call: TRBV3-1; j_call: TRBJ1-1; cdr3_aa: CASSQDVSRTAAFF